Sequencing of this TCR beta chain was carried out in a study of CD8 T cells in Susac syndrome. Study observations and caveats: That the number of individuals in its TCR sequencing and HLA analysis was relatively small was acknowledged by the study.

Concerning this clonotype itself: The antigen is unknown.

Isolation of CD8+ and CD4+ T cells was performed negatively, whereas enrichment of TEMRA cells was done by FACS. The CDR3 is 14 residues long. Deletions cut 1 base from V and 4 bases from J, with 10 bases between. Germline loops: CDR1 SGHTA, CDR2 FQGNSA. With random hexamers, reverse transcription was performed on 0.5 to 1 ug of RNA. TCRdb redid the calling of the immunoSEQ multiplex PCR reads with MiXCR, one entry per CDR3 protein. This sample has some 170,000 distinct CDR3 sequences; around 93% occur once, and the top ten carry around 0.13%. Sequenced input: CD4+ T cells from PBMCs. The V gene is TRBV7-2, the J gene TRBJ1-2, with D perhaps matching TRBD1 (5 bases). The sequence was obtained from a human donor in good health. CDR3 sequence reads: CASSLDRGAYGYTF. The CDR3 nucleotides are TGTGCCAGCAGCTTAGACAGAGGGGCCTATGGCTACACCTTC.